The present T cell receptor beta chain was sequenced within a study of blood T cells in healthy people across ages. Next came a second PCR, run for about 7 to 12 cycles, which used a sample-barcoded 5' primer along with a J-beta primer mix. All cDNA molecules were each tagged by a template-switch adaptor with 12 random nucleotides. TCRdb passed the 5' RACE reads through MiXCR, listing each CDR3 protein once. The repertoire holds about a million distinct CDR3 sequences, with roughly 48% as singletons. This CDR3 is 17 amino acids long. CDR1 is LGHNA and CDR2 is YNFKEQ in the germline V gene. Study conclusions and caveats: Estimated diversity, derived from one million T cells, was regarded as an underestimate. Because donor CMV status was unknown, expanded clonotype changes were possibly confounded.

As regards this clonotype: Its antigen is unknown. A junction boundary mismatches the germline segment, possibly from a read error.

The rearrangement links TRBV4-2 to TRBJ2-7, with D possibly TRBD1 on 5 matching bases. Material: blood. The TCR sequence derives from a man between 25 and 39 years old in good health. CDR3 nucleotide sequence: TGTGCCAACAGCCAAGATGGGTTCGACAGTAGCTCCTACGAGCAGTACTTC. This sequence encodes CANSQDGFDSSSYEQYF.